This T cell receptor beta chain was documented in a study of graft-versus-host responses after intestinal transplantation. Study-wide background: Isolated intestinal, liver-intestinal, or multivisceral transplants had been given to the recipients. Study observations and caveats: The presence of high graft-versus-host to host-versus-graft clonal ratios in allografts characterized patients with graft-donor T cell macrochimerism.

Libraries were prepared by immunoSEQ multiplex PCR; TCRdb keeps only in-frame clonotypes and omits some of them. This repertoire shows more than 70,000 clones, about 90% found once; its top ten account for roughly 0.36%. Note on this clone: Its antigen remains unknown.

CDR1 and CDR2 (germline): MNHNY, SVGAGI (reference sequence). This CDR3 is built from 12 residues. The germline V and J ends were trimmed by 6 bases and 7 bases, with 7 bases remaining between them. This TCR was sampled from a human donor who was the organ donor for an intestinal transplant. The sample in question was unstimulated CD8+ T cells sorted from spleen or lymph node cells, obtained before transplant. The chain combines TRBV6-6 with TRBJ1-6; TRBD1 is a possible D gene (5 bases). The CDR3 DNA follows: TGTGCCAGCAGCAACAGGAATTCACCCCTCCACTTT. Its translation is CASSNRNSPLHF.